The 25 T cell receptor beta chains given below trace back to one sample, sequenced in a study of OX40 agonist ivuxolimab in advanced cancers. Repertoires were generated with immunoSEQ multiplex PCR, while TCRdb's copy carries only in-frame clones and drops some. Of 99,000 or so clones in the sample, 84% were seen once. The material sequenced was CD4+ or CD8+ T cells sorted from blood, taken in a trial of the OX40 agonist ivuxolimab. The origin of the receptors is an adult with an advanced solid tumor such as melanoma, head and neck, liver or kidney cancer.

V is TRBV7-6 and J is TRBJ2-1; D is ambiguous. In germline, CDR1 is SGHVS, CDR2 FNYEAQ. This CDR3 comprises 15 residues. V lost 3 bases and J 10 bases, leaving 19 bases between the germline ends. In DNA form, the CDR3 reads TGTGCCAGCAGCTTCGGCGGCCCCTTCTTCAAGGAGCAGTTCTTC. The encoded protein is CASSFGGPFFKEQFF.

The chain employs TRBV29-1 and TRBJ2-1; TRBD1 might be the D (5 bases). Germline V lookup: CDR1 SQVTM, CDR2 ANQGSEA. CDR3 length: 12 residues. V was trimmed by 5 bases and J by 9 bases, leaving 14 bases between them. Here the CDR3 DNA reads TGCAGCGTTAGGGCAGGGTTAAGTGAGCAGTTCTTC. Translated: CSVRAGLSEQFF.

This clone was recorded only once. V and J are TRBV6-1 and TRBJ2-7; D gene ambiguous. CDR1 is MNHNS and CDR2 is SASEGT in the germline V gene. The V gene lost 5 bases and the J gene lost 9 bases, with 17 bases spanning the gap. The CDR3 has 13 residues. The CDR3 sequence: CASSKLRVGVQYF. The CDR3 nucleotides read TGTGCCAGCAGTAAATTAAGGGTCGGCGTGCAGTACTTC.

This clone came up once. The chain couples TRBV7-2 to TRBJ2-3; D is ambiguous. The CDR3 has 11 amino acids. Trimming shortened V by 4 bases and J by 9 bases, and 8 bases separated the two germline ends. Germline loops: CDR1 SGHTA, CDR2 FQGNSA. The CDR3 DNA reads TGTGCCAGCAGCTCAGCCGGCACGCAGTATTTT. Its translation is CASSSAGTQYF.

In DNA form, the CDR3 reads TGTGCCAGCAGTTTATCCGGGACAGGGGCCTACAATGAGCAGTTCTTC. Translation gives CASSLSGTGAYNEQFF. The chain couples TRBV27 to TRBJ2-1, with TRBD1 identical over 10 bases. This CDR3 spans 16 amino acids. CDR1 MNHEY and CDR2 SMNVEV come from the germline V gene (reference sequence). V gave up 0 bases and J gave up 2 bases; unmatched junction bases: 1.

The CDR3 sequence is CASSLANLGSSGNTIYF. In nucleotides, the CDR3 is TGCGCCAGCAGCTTGGCCAATCTGGGGAGCTCTGGAAACACCATATATTTT. J is TRBJ1-3 and V is TRBV5-1; D is unclear. The CDR3 is 17 amino acids. V lost 0 bases and J lost 0, with 13 bases in between. Germline V gives CDR1 SGHRS, CDR2 YFSETQ.

The chain couples TRBV6-1 to TRBJ1-5; possible D gene TRBD1, 5 bases. This CDR3 region has 14 residues. From germline, CDR1 is MNHNS and CDR2 SASEGT. Deletions cut 2 bases from V and 7 bases from J, with 12 bases between. The CDR3 coding sequence is TGTGCCAGCAGTGAATGGGCAGGGCGGCAGCCCCAGCATTTT. The encoded protein is CASSEWAGRQPQHF.

This chain joins TRBV6-5 and TRBJ2-7; 9 bases fit TRBD1. V lost 0 bases and J lost 4; bases outside the gene matches: 4. Germline-derived CDR1 and CDR2 are MNHEY and SVGAGI. This CDR3 comprises 15 residues. The CDR3 sequence is CASSYSGTGLYEQYF. The CDR3 DNA reads TGTGCCAGCAGTTACTCGGGGACAGGGCTGTACGAGCAGTACTTC.

This clone appeared once. The V and J genes are TRBV25-1 and TRBJ2-2, with TRBD1 matching 7 bases. Germline V CDR1 and CDR2: MGHDK, SYGVNS. CDR3 length equals 16 residues. Trimming at V came to 4 bases and at J to 5 bases, leaving 10 bases not matched to a gene. CDR3 region: CASSAPGQKTTGELFF. Here the CDR3 DNA reads TGTGCCAGCAGTGCCCCGGGACAGAAAACTACCGGGGAGCTGTTTTTT.

The chain combines TRBV25-1 with TRBJ2-5; D ambiguous. This CDR3 comprises 13 residues. In germline, CDR1 is MGHDK, CDR2 SYGVNS. V was shortened by 3 bases and J by 2 bases, with 7 bases between the two germline ends. CDR3 DNA sequence: TGTGCCAGCAGTGAGAGTAGTCAAGAGACCCAGTACTTC. Translating gives CASSESSQETQYF. Variable domain in full (rest from reference TRBV25-1 and TRBJ2-5): EADIYQTPRYLVIGTGKKITLECSQTMGHDKMYWYQQDPGMELHLIHYSYGVNSTEKGDLSSESTVSRIRTEHFPLTLESARPSHTSQYLCASSESSQETQYFGPGTRLLVL.

The rearrangement joins TRBV5-1 to TRBJ1-2, with 10 bases that match TRBD1. After removal of 1 base from V and 8 bases from J, the junction contained 11 bases not matched to a gene. This CDR3 spans 16 amino acids. Germline CDR1 SGHRS, CDR2 YFSETQ. CDR3 region: CASSLTQLGTGVGYTF. CDR3 coding DNA: TGCGCCAGCAGCTTGACCCAACTTGGGACAGGGGTAGGCTACACCTTC.

The rearrangement links TRBV30 to TRBJ1-2, with a tentative D call TRBD1 (5 bases). This CDR3 region has 13 residues. V gave up 2 bases and J gave up 7 bases, with 14 bases separating them. Looked up from germline, CDR1 is GTSNPN and CDR2 is SVGIG (reference sequence). For the CDR3, the DNA is TGTGCCTGGAGTCGCCCTCGGGGACCTGGCTACACCTTC. This encodes CAWSRPRGPGYTF.

The J gene is TRBJ2-3, the V gene TRBV23-1; 7 nucleotides align to TRBD1. TRBV23-1 counts as an open reading frame of uncertain function. After removal of 6 bases from V and 7 bases from J, the junction contained 10 bases not matched to a gene. The CDR3 has 14 amino acids. Written as DNA, the CDR3 is TGCGCCAGCAGGATGGGACAGCGGTTGAATACGCAGTATTTT. Its protein product is CASRMGQRLNTQYF.

V and J are TRBV6-6 and TRBJ2-3; TRBD2 matches 7 bases. Germline values: CDR1 MNHNY, CDR2 SVGAGI (reference sequence). The CDR3 totals 13 residues. V shed 8 bases, J shed 3 bases, and the junction held 5 bases outside the gene matches. The CDR3 here is CASSGSGTDTQYF. CDR3 in DNA: TGTGCCAGCTCGGGTAGCGGGACAGATACGCAGTATTTT.

The chain joins TRBV4-1 to TRBJ2-1; TRBD2 aligns across 9 bases. The CDR3 is 15 residues long. Germline V CDR1 and CDR2: MGHRA, YSYEKL. With 0 bases clipped from V and 14 bases from J, the junction kept 11 bases outside the gene matches. CDR3 sequence: CASSQDHPQAGGKFF. CDR3 DNA sequence: TGCGCCAGCAGCCAAGATCACCCCCAGGCGGGGGGGAAGTTCTTC.

The gene calls are TRBV7-2 and TRBJ1-2; D ambiguous. Germline V gives CDR1 SGHTA, CDR2 FQGNSA. Trimming took 1 base from V and 4 from J, leaving 10 bases between them. The CDR3 is 14 amino acids. CDR3 nucleotides: TGTGCCAGCAGCTTAGATCCAGGCCCCTATGGCTACACCTTC. It translates to CASSLDPGPYGYTF.

This rearrangement joins TRBV5-1 to TRBJ1-1, with 9 bases identical to TRBD1. Germline CDR1 and CDR2: SGHRS and YFSETQ. The junction had 15 bases not matched to a gene; V was cut back by 0 bases and J by 3 bases. The CDR3 has 19 residues. The CDR3 here is CASSLAKGQGYLIDTEAFF. Written as DNA, the CDR3 is TGCGCCAGCAGCTTGGCCAAGGGACAGGGTTACTTGATAGACACTGAAGCTTTCTTT. Using reference TRBV5-1 and TRBJ1-1 for the parts outside the CDR3, the full variable domain is KAGVTQTPRYLIKTRGQQVTLSCSPISGHRSVSWYQQTPGQGLQFLFEYFSETQRNKGNFPGRFSGRQFSNSRSEMNVSTLELGDSALYLCASSLAKGQGYLIDTEAFFGQGTRLTVV.

This clone has ten or more counts. The V gene is TRBV7-9, the J gene TRBJ1-4; D may be TRBD1 (5 bases). This CDR3 has 16 amino acids. The germline CDR1 and CDR2 sequences are SEHNR and FQNEAQ (reference sequence). The V end was cut by 3 bases, the J end by 3 bases, with 14 bases between. The CDR3 DNA is TGTGCCAGCAGCTTGGGGCAGGGACCCTCTAATGAAAAACTGTTTTTT. This sequence encodes CASSLGQGPSNEKLFF.

The chain links TRBV29-1 to TRBJ1-1; D unclear. The germline gives CDR1 SQVTM, CDR2 ANQGSEA. CDR3 size: 14 residues. Trimming shortened V by 4 bases and J by 1 base, and 13 bases separated the two germline ends. The CDR3 loop reads CSVVRSQTNTEAFF. The CDR3 coding sequence is TGCAGCGTTGTAAGATCGCAAACGAACACTGAAGCTTTCTTT.

V usage is TRBV9 and J usage is TRBJ2-2, with 7 positions matching TRBD2. Germline assignment: CDR1 SGDLS and CDR2 YYNGEE. There are 17 residues in the CDR3. The junction had 13 bases not matched to a gene; V was cut back by 4 bases and J by 4 bases. The CDR3 coding sequence is TGTGCCAGCAGCCCCTCCACATGGACTAGGCTCACCGGGGAGCTGTTTTTT. Protein: CASSPSTWTRLTGELFF.

The rearrangement links TRBV7-2 to TRBJ1-6; TRBD1 aligns across 9 bases. The V segment lost 0 bases and the J segment 2 bases; nucleotides outside the gene matches: 2. The CDR3 is 17 amino acids. In germline, CDR1 is SGHTA, CDR2 FQGNSA. CDR3 sequence reads: CASSLARTGAYNSPLHF. CDR3 nucleotide sequence: TGTGCCAGCAGCTTAGCTCGGACAGGGGCCTATAATTCACCCCTCCACTTT.

This rearrangement joins TRBV7-9 to TRBJ2-5; no definite D call. Matching the DNA end better, TRBJ2-7 makes the J call doubtful. The CDR3 has 14 residues. The germline V gene encodes CDR1 SEHNR and CDR2 FQNEAQ (reference sequence). The CDR3 region is CASSLGGNSYEQYF. The CDR3 DNA is TGTGCCAGCAGCTTAGGTGGTAACTCCTACGAGCAGTACTTC.

The V gene is TRBV19, the J gene TRBJ1-4; TRBD1 might be the D (6 bases). Germline loops: CDR1 LNHDA, CDR2 SQIVND (reference sequence). Trimming stripped 3 bases from V and 3 bases from J, with 11 bases between. CDR3 size: 15 residues. The DNA of the CDR3 is TGTGCCAGTAGTATCTACAGGGAATCTAATGAAAAACTGTTTTTT. This gives the protein CASSIYRESNEKLFF.

The J gene is TRBJ1-1, the V gene TRBV7-9, with a tentative D call TRBD1 (6 bases). The length of the CDR3 is 13 residues. Trimming left V 5 bases short and J 5 bases short, with 12 bases between. In germline, CDR1 is SEHNR, CDR2 FQNEAQ (reference sequence). CDR3: CASSLQGLTEAFF. In DNA, the CDR3 is TGTGCCAGCAGCCTACAGGGCTTGACTGAAGCTTTCTTT. The full variable domain, its missing parts supplied by reference TRBV7-9 and TRBJ1-1, is DTGVSQNPRHKITKRGQNVTFRCDPISEHNRLYWYRQTLGQGPEFLTYFQNEAQLEKSRLLSDRFSAERPKGSFSTLEIQRTEQGDSAMYLCASSLQGLTEAFFGQGTRLTVV.

This clone was seen a few times. The chain joins TRBV5-1 to TRBJ1-2; 9 bases are a match to TRBD1. The CDR3 runs to 14 residues. The germline V gene has CDR1 SGHRS and CDR2 YFSETQ. J lost 7 bases, V lost 0 bases, and 4 bases had no gene match. The CDR3 reads CASSLGDRAFGYTF. The CDR3 DNA reads TGCGCCAGCAGCTTGGGGGACAGGGCTTTTGGCTACACCTTC.